These T cell receptor beta chains were read from a single sample in a study of control samples from healthy donors and cancer patients. Here immunoSEQ multiplex PCR was the method, and the copy in TCRdb shows in-frame clones only, minus some. The sample holds some 100,000 clones; approximately 81% are singletons and the top ten take about 10%. The sample comprised blood. The source is a woman aged 25 to 39 in good health. Each CDR3 is given with its conserved first and last residue. The D gene is left open where the match is weak. Clone size is shown for a subset of rows, as once, few, many or a class of expanded clone.

TRBV21-1,-,TRBJ1-5,-,16,TGTGCCAGCAGCAAAGAAGGGGAGAGCTCCAGCCAGCCCCAGCATTTT,CASSKEGESSSQPQHF
TRBV19,-,TRBJ1-2,-,13,TGTGCCAGTAATCCGGACGGTTTCCTAGGCTACACCTTC,CASNPDGFLGYTF
TRBV7-8,-,TRBJ2-1,-,12,TGTGCCAGCAGCGGCGTGGGGAGAGGGCAGTTCTTC,CASSGVGRGQFF
TRBV2,-,TRBJ2-1,-,15,TGTGCCAGCAGGCTCAGTACGGGCGCCAACAATGAGCAGTTCTTC,CASRLSTGANNEQFF
TRBV7-2,-,TRBJ1-2,-,11,TGTGCCAGCAGCTTAGTGTCAGGAGCAGACTTC,CASSLVSGADF
TRBV7-2,TRBD1,TRBJ1-5,-,12,TGTGCCAGCAGGACAGGGTATCAGCCCCAGCATTTT,CASRTGYQPQHF
TRBV9,-,TRBJ2-2,-,16,TGTGCCAGCAGCGTAGAGGGTGACGCCTACACCGGGGAGCTGTTTTTT,CASSVEGDAYTGELFF
TRBV3-1/TRBV3-2,-,TRBJ2-3,-,16,TGTGCCAGCAGCCATTCGGACTCACGCGGCGCAGATACGCAGTATTTT,CASSHSDSRGADTQYF
TRBV6-2/TRBV6-3,TRBD2,TRBJ2-1,-,14,TGTGCCAGCAGTTACGGGAGGGTAACCAATGAGCAGTTCTTC,CASSYGRVTNEQFF
TRBV10-3,-,TRBJ2-2,-,13,TGTGCCATCAGTGAGTCAGGGACGGAGGAGCTGTTTTTT,CAISESGTEELFF
TRBV12-3/TRBV12-4,-,TRBJ2-1,few,11,TGTGCCAGCAGCCCAAAGGTTGAGCAGTTCTTC,CASSPKVEQFF
TRBV6-5,-,TRBJ2-1,-,12,TGTGCCAGCAGTAATGGACAGCTCGCGCAGTTCTTC,CASSNGQLAQFF
TRBV19,TRBD1,TRBJ1-5,-,17,TGTGCCAGTACTAGGGGGGCGGCGGGGACAGTCAATCAGCCCCAGCATTTT,CASTRGAAGTVNQPQHF
TRBV9,TRBD2,TRBJ2-3,-,16,TGTGCCAGCAGCGGTTCCGGGACTAGCTTCCCAGATACGCAGTATTTT,CASSGSGTSFPDTQYF
TRBV5-1,-,TRBJ2-3,-,13,TGCGCCAGCAGCTTGGGATGGACAGATACGCAGTATTTT,CASSLGWTDTQYF
TRBV5-1,-,TRBJ2-2,few,15,TGCGCCAGCAGCCCGCTACGCGACGCCACCGGGGAGCTGTTTTTT,CASSPLRDATGELFF
TRBV27,-,TRBJ2-2,-,16,TGTGCCAGCAGTTTACGGCCGCAGTCTAACACCGGGGAGCTGTTTTTT,CASSLRPQSNTGELFF
TRBV14,-,TRBJ2-7,-,11,TGTGCCAGCAGCCAGTCCCGCGAGCAGTACTTC,CASSQSREQYF
TRBV4-1,TRBD1,TRBJ1-2,-,16,TGCGCCAGCAGCCCGGACAGGGGGCGCATCGGCTATGGCTACACCTTC,CASSPDRGRIGYGYTF
TRBV5-1,TRBD1,TRBJ2-1,-,16,TGCGCCAGCAGCCCAAGAGCGGACAGGGGATACAATGAGCAGTTCTTC,CASSPRADRGYNEQFF
TRBV18,TRBD1,TRBJ1-1,-,14,TGTGCCAGCTTAGGCCGACAGGGGGACGCTGAAGCTTTCTTT,CASLGRQGDAEAFF
TRBV7-6,-,TRBJ2-7,-,15,TGTGCCAGCAGCGTGGGTTCCCCGCGGAACTACGAGCAGTACTTC,CASSVGSPRNYEQYF
TRBV3-1/TRBV3-2,-,TRBJ1-2,-,14,TGTGCCAGCAGCCAAGTCTGGGGGTTCCATGGCTACACCTTC,CASSQVWGFHGYTF
TRBV27,-,TRBJ2-7,-,14,TGTGCCAGCAGTTTTGGCCGAAGCTCCTACGAGCAGTACTTC,CASSFGRSSYEQYF
TRBV19,-,TRBJ2-1,-,13,TGTGCCAGTAGCGGGGGAGTTTACAATGAGCAGTTCTTC,CASSGGVYNEQFF
TRBV6-5,-,TRBJ1-1,-,15,TGTGCCAGCAGTTCGTCGAGGGGGGCCCGCACTGAAGCTTTCTTT,CASSSSRGARTEAFF
TRBV5-6,TRBD1,TRBJ2-1,few,15,TGTGCCAGCGGAGACAGGGTAGAATCCTACAATGAGCAGTTCTTC,CASGDRVESYNEQFF
TRBV13,-,TRBJ2-2,-,15,TGTGCCAGCAGCTTAGGGAGAACGAACACCGGGGAGCTGTTTTTT,CASSLGRTNTGELFF
TRBV13,-,TRBJ1-6,-,15,TGTGCCAGCAGCCCAAATGGAGGCCCGATTACACCCCTCCACTTT,CASSPNGGPITPLHF